These 28 T cell receptor beta chains came from one sample sequenced in a study of CD8 T cells in ankylosing spondylitis. The study, taken as a whole, reports: Ankylosing spondylitis blood seemed to carry a telltale TCR beta motif made of roughly 8 highly homologous variants.

TCRdb fed the 5' RACE reads into MiXCR, producing one record per CDR3 protein. Of approximately 540,000 distinct CDR3 sequences listed, roughly 12% are singletons. No antigen is known for these receptors. Sequencing input: blood, either unsorted or a sorted T cell fraction (not recorded which). These receptors came from a male donor with ankylosing spondylitis.

The CDR3 protein is CASSTEGYTDTQYF. CDR3 sequence (DNA): TGCGCCAGCAGTACCGAGGGTTACACAGATACGCAGTATTTT. The J gene is TRBJ2-3, the V gene TRBV5-1; D may be TRBD2 (5 bases). In germline, CDR1 is SGHRS, CDR2 YFSETQ. There are 14 residues in the CDR3. V shed 5 bases and J shed 2 bases, with 12 bases lying between them.

This clonotype showed up just a few times. J is TRBJ2-6 and V is TRBV5-1; TRBD1 matches at 10 bases. The CDR3 has 18 residues. The trim removed 5 bases at V and 1 base at J, leaving 9 bases unmatched. Germline loops: CDR1 SGHRS, CDR2 YFSETQ. CDR3 residues: CASSWTGGTGSGANVLTF. CDR3 bases: TGCGCCAGCAGTTGGACAGGGGGGACGGGATCTGGGGCCAACGTCCTGACTTTC.

The chain links TRBV24-1 to TRBJ2-1, with D perhaps matching TRBD1 (7 bases). CDR3 size: 17 residues. The V end lost 4 bases, the J end lost 7 bases, and 22 bases lay between the germline ends. Germline V gene data show CDR1 as KGHDR and CDR2 as SFDVKD. The CDR3 nucleotides read TGTGCCACCAGTGAGAACCAACAGGGGACTGCTAGGAATGAGCAGTTCTTC. It encodes CATSENQQGTARNEQFF.

This clonotype has more than one count but fewer than ten. V is TRBV29-1 and J is TRBJ2-3; D not resolved. CDR1 and CDR2 (germline): SQVTM, ANQGSEA. Deletions cut 0 bases from V and 3 bases from J, with 1 base between. There are 11 residues in the CDR3. This chain's CDR3 is CSVEETDTQYF. DNA for the CDR3: TGCAGCGTTGAAGAAACAGATACGCAGTATTTT.

CDR3 coding DNA: TGCGCCAGCAGCTCGGAGGGACAGGGCCTCCGAGCCCTCCACTTT. This translates into CASSSEGQGLRALHF. This chain joins TRBV5-1 and TRBJ1-6; 9 bases align to TRBD1. Trimming at V came to 3 bases and at J to 14 bases, leaving 12 bases not matched to a gene. CDR3 size: 15 residues. The V gene's germline CDR1 is SGHRS and CDR2 YFSETQ.

The chain has TRBV12-3 or TRBV12-4 and TRBJ2-6; 7 positions match TRBD2. Unmatched junction bases numbered 6, after V lost 10 bases and J lost 0 bases. The CDR3 totals 15 residues. This CDR3 is CANGRGDSGANVLTF. CDR3 nucleotide sequence: TGTGCCAACGGACGGGGGGACTCTGGGGCCAACGTCCTGACTTTC.

The rearrangement uses TRBV20-1 and TRBJ1-1, with TRBD1 matching over 10 bases. Germline CDR1 DFQATT, CDR2 SNEGSKA (reference sequence). This CDR3 has 13 residues. V lost 6 bases, J lost 3 bases, and 4 bases stayed unmatched. CDR3 in DNA: TGCAGTGCAGTCGACAGGGGGCACACTGAAGCTTTCTTT. It translates to CSAVDRGHTEAFF.

The chain is built from TRBV12-3 or TRBV12-4 and TRBJ1-1, with 8 bases aligning to TRBD1. This CDR3 has 13 residues. Losses at the gene ends were 3 bases for V and 6 bases for J; bases not matched to a gene: 3. CDR3 sequence (DNA): TGTGCCAGCAGTTTCTTACAGGGGGCTGAAGCTTTCTTT. Translating it yields CASSFLQGAEAFF.

This clonotype showed up just a few times. The chain employs TRBV4-1 and TRBJ2-1; 8 positions agree with TRBD2. After removal of 4 bases from V and 6 bases from J, the junction contained 14 bases not matched to a gene. This CDR3 is built from 17 residues. Germline CDR1 reads MGHRA; CDR2 reads YSYEKL. CDR3 sequence: CASSRGGLASLGNEQFF. As DNA, the CDR3 is TGCGCCAGCAGCCGAGGTGGACTAGCAAGTTTAGGCAATGAGCAGTTCTTC.

This clonotype was counted only a few times. The rearrangement uses TRBV30 and TRBJ1-1, with 12 nucleotides matching TRBD1. The J segment lost 11 bases and the V segment lost 0 bases, leaving 4 bases of the junction unmatched. The CDR3 extends over 13 amino acids. Germline CDR1 reads GTSNPN; CDR2 reads SVGIG (reference sequence). The CDR3 sequence: CAWSVGQGAQAFF. CDR3 coding DNA: TGTGCCTGGAGTGTGGGACAGGGGGCTCAGGCTTTCTTT.

This clonotype turned up a few times. The V gene is TRBV10-3, the J gene TRBJ1-3, with D possibly matching TRBD1 (6 bases). The CDR3 has 14 amino acids. CDR1 and CDR2 (germline): ENHRY, SYGVKD. The V gene lost 8 bases and the J gene lost 0 bases, with 11 bases spanning the gap. The CDR3 sequence: CAIGGQLSGNTIYF. The CDR3, as DNA: TGTGCCATCGGAGGACAGCTCTCTGGAAACACCATATATTTT.

This clonotype was counted only a few times. The chain couples TRBV3-1 to TRBJ2-5, with 8 bases fitting TRBD1. The trim removed 5 bases at V and 3 bases at J, leaving 8 bases unmatched. Germline lookup yields CDR1 LGHDT and CDR2 YNNKEL (reference sequence). The CDR3 runs to 15 residues. CDR3 region: CASSLLTGAKETQYF. The CDR3 DNA reads TGTGCCAGCAGCTTACTGACAGGGGCTAAAGAGACCCAGTACTTC.

The chain joins TRBV5-1 to TRBJ1-5, with D uncertain. CDR3 size: 16 residues. V gave up 4 bases and J gave up 0 bases, with 14 bases separating them. Germline assignment: CDR1 SGHRS and CDR2 YFSETQ. The CDR3 DNA sequence: TGCGCCAGCAGCGAGGGATCGGACCATAGCAATCAGCCCCAGCATTTT. This encodes CASSEGSDHSNQPQHF.

CDR3 loop: CASSVEGRDTQYF. The CDR3 bases are TGTGCCAGCAGCGTGGAGGGGAGGGATACGCAGTATTTT. The rearrangement links TRBV9 to TRBJ2-3; possibly TRBD2 for D (6 bases). This CDR3 is built from 13 residues. V lost 2 bases to trimming and J lost 6 bases, with 10 bases between them. Germline CDR1 SGDLS, CDR2 YYNGEE.

This clonotype was found a few times. J is TRBJ2-7 and V is TRBV25-1; the D gene is possibly TRBD2 (5 bases). The germline V and J ends were trimmed by 6 bases and 3 bases, with 12 bases remaining between them. Looked up from germline, CDR1 is MGHDK and CDR2 is SYGVNS. CDR3 length equals 13 residues. The CDR3 bases are TGTGCCAGCAGCGGTCTAGGGAGCTACGAGCAGTACGTC. This codes for CASSGLGSYEQYV.

The genes are TRBV20-1 and TRBJ1-1, with no clear D. The V and J ends lost 1 base and 5 bases respectively, with 14 bases between them. The CDR3 length is 14 residues. Per germline, CDR1 DFQATT and CDR2 SNEGSKA (reference sequence). CDR3 coding DNA: TGCAGTGCTAGAGTAGGCCCGACGGGAACTGAAGCTTTCTTT. Amino acid sequence: CSARVGPTGTEAFF.

This clonotype was seen ten or more times. J is TRBJ1-2 and V is TRBV12-3 or TRBV12-4; no firm D call. The CDR3 sequence is 13 residues long. The V end lost 2 bases, the J end lost 4 bases, and 8 bases lay between the germline ends. The CDR3 sequence is CASSLSGSYGYTF. In DNA form, the CDR3 reads TGTGCCAGCAGTTTATCGGGTAGCTATGGCTACACCTTC.

The V and J genes are TRBV4-1 and TRBJ2-1; no firm D call. This CDR3 spans 13 amino acids. Per germline, CDR1 MGHRA and CDR2 YSYEKL. The ends were cut back, 3 bases at V and 10 bases at J, with 13 bases in the middle. CDR3 coding DNA: TGCGCCAGCAGCCACGTAGGAAGCGACGAGCAGTTCTTC. Its translation: CASSHVGSDEQFF.

This clonotype occurred many times. V gene TRBV12-3 or TRBV12-4 combines with J gene TRBJ2-1; D is unclear. The CDR3 has 11 residues. V lost 6 bases, J lost 7 bases, and 7 bases lay in between. Written as DNA, the CDR3 is TGTGCCAGCAGAGCCGCGAATGAGCAGTTCTTC. Its protein is CASRAANEQFF.

J is TRBJ2-1 and V is TRBV28, with 9 bases lining up with TRBD1. The germline CDR1 and CDR2 sequences are MDHEN and SYDVKM. The CDR3 runs 16 residues. V shed 2 bases and J 5 bases; nucleotides not matched to a gene: 7. The CDR3 protein is CASSLPGTGPHNEQFF. DNA for the CDR3: TGTGCCAGCAGTTTACCTGGGACAGGGCCCCACAATGAGCAGTTCTTC.

This clonotype was seen a few times. The rearrangement joins TRBV6-1 to TRBJ1-6, with TRBD1 identical over 8 bases. The CDR3 has 14 residues. Germline lookup yields CDR1 MNHNS and CDR2 SASEGT. After removal of 5 bases from V and 4 bases from J, the junction contained 1 base not matched to a gene. The CDR3 here is CASSRTGYNSPLHF. CDR3 DNA: TGTGCCAGCAGTCGGACAGGGTATAATTCACCCCTCCACTTT.

This clonotype was found many times. The chain has TRBV12-3 or TRBV12-4 and TRBJ2-7; unclear D gene. This CDR3 spans 14 amino acids. V lost 3 bases to trimming and J lost 0 bases, with 9 bases between them. CDR3 nucleotides: TGTGCCAGCAGTTTCCCCGAGAGCTCCTACGAGCAGTACTTC. Protein sequence: CASSFPESSYEQYF.

This clonotype occurred many times. The rearrangement uses TRBV20-1 and TRBJ2-7; a weak D match, TRBD1 (6 bases). The germline V and J ends were trimmed by 7 bases and 2 bases, with 12 bases remaining between them. This CDR3 has 12 residues. Germline CDR1 is DFQATT and CDR2 is SNEGSKA (reference sequence). CDR3 in DNA: TGCAGTGTCTGGACAGAGCCCTACGAGCAGTACTTC. Translation: CSVWTEPYEQYF.

This clonotype turned up a few times. The V gene is TRBV29-1, the J gene TRBJ1-1, with D hard to call. The CDR3 covers 13 residues. With 8 bases removed from V and 0 bases from J, the gap between germline ends came to 13 bases. Germline CDR1 SQVTM, CDR2 ANQGSEA. CDR3 loop: CSPARAVNTEAFF. The CDR3 DNA reads as TGCAGCCCAGCCCGGGCAGTGAACACTGAAGCTTTCTTT.

The chain carries TRBV7-2 and TRBJ1-5; D is undetermined. CDR1 and CDR2 (germline): SGHTA, FQGNSA. The CDR3 runs to 14 residues. Between the trimmed V and J ends, which lost 5 bases and 3 bases, there was a span of 11 bases. The CDR3 here is CASSPRAANQPQHF. DNA of the CDR3: TGTGCCAGCAGCCCAAGGGCAGCCAATCAGCCCCAGCATTTT. Variable domain in full (rest from reference TRBV7-2 and TRBJ1-5): GAGVSQSPSNKVTEKGKDVELRCDPISGHTALYWYRQSLGQGLEFLIYFQGNSAPDKSGLPSDRFSAERTGGSVSTLTIQRTQQEDSAVYLCASSPRAANQPQHFGDGTRLSIL.

The chain carries TRBV9 and TRBJ2-3; D remains unclear. V was clipped by 0 bases and J by 5 bases, with 7 bases between them. Germline assignment: CDR1 SGDLS and CDR2 YYNGEE. The CDR3 extends over 13 amino acids. CDR3 residues: CASSVATKDTQYF. The CDR3 DNA reads as TGTGCCAGCAGCGTAGCCACTAAAGATACGCAGTATTTT.

This clonotype showed up many times. The gene calls are TRBV12-3 or TRBV12-4 and TRBJ2-7; 7 bases are shared with TRBD2. The ends lost 3 bases at V and 4 bases at J; junction bases unmatched: 12. This CDR3 contains 16 residues. In DNA form, the CDR3 reads TGTGCCAGCAGTTTGGCTAGCGGCAGCTCTACGTACGAGCAGTACTTC. Residues: CASSLASGSSTYEQYF.

This clonotype was seen more than once but under ten times. J is TRBJ2-7 and V is TRBV9; the D gene could be TRBD1 or TRBD2 (6 bases each). CDR3 size: 16 residues. Germline V CDR1 and CDR2: SGDLS, YYNGEE. V shed 1 base and J shed 2 bases, with 16 bases lying between them. The CDR3 protein is CASSVRGQTTTYEQYF. CDR3 nucleotide sequence: TGTGCCAGCAGCGTACGGGGGCAAACTACCACCTACGAGCAGTACTTC.